What follows are 9 T cell receptor beta chains derived from one specimen sequenced in a study of radiotherapy plus CTLA-4 blockade in lung cancer. Assay used: immunoSEQ multiplex PCR; TCRdb lists only in-frame clones, some missing. Altogether roughly 100,000 clones are present, approximately 81% being singletons, with the ten largest covering under 3%. The sample consisted of peripheral blood, taken from a patient treated with radiotherapy plus ipilimumab. The receptor set was obtained from a human donor with non-small cell lung cancer that progressed on radiotherapy plus ipilimumab. Some clones in this sample may be carry-over from other donors' samples.

This chain connects TRBV5-1 to TRBJ2-2; D remains ambiguous. Germline lookup yields CDR1 SGHRS and CDR2 YFSETQ. The germline V and J ends were trimmed by 7 bases and 3 bases, with 4 bases remaining between them. The CDR3 contains 11 residues. The DNA for the CDR3 is TGCGCCAGCCTAGACACCGGGGAGCTGTTTTTT. It translates to CASLDTGELFF.

J is TRBJ1-4 and V is TRBV5-4; no clear D gene. From germline, CDR1 is SGHNT and CDR2 YYREEE (reference sequence). The CDR3 runs 14 residues. Trimming stripped 1 base from V and 6 bases from J, with 10 bases between. The CDR3 region is CASSLREEDEKLFF. In DNA form, the CDR3 reads TGTGCCAGCAGCTTGAGGGAGGAGGATGAAAAACTGTTTTTT.

CDR3 nucleotides: TGTGCCTGGAGTACTGGGGGTGGCTCACCCCTCCACTTT. Amino acids: CAWSTGGGSPLHF. The genes are TRBV30 and TRBJ1-6; D perhaps matches TRBD1 (5 bases). The CDR3 is 13 amino acids. Trimming cost V 2 bases and J 10 bases, with 12 bases left between them. Germline assignment: CDR1 GTSNPN and CDR2 SVGIG (reference sequence). Filled out from reference TRBV30 and TRBJ1-6, the complete variable domain reads SQTIHQWPATLVQPVGSPLSLECTVEGTSNPNLYWYRQAAGRGLQLLFYSVGIGQISSEVPQNLSASRPQDRQFILSSKKLLLSDSGFYLCAWSTGGGSPLHFGNGTRLTVT.

V gene TRBV7-8 combines with J gene TRBJ2-3, with a tentative D call TRBD1 (6 bases). Trimming cost V 5 bases and J 0 bases, with 12 bases left between them. Germline V gene sequence: CDR1 SGHVS, CDR2 FQNEAQ. The CDR3 is made up of 15 amino acids. Here the CDR3 reads CASSIRQASTDTQYF. The CDR3 DNA reads as TGTGCCAGCAGCATCCGACAGGCGAGCACAGATACGCAGTATTTT.

The chain recombines TRBV6-1 with TRBJ2-4, with unresolved D. V was pared by 1 base and J by 3 bases, with 16 bases between. This CDR3 spans 17 amino acids. CDR1 is MNHNS, CDR2 SASEGT, per germline. This CDR3 is CASSEVKLERDKNIQYF. The CDR3 DNA follows: TGTGCCAGCAGTGAAGTAAAGCTAGAAAGGGACAAAAACATTCAGTACTTC.

In DNA form, the CDR3 reads TGCGCCAGCAGCTTGGACGGTGACAACTACAATGAGCAGTTCTTC. Translated, it gives CASSLDGDNYNEQFF. The gene calls are TRBV5-1 and TRBJ2-1; no firm D call. Germline V lookup: CDR1 SGHRS, CDR2 YFSETQ. V lost 0 bases and J lost 3, with 10 bases in between. The CDR3 is made up of 15 amino acids. Supplemented by reference TRBV5-1 and TRBJ2-1, the full variable domain reads KAGVTQTPRYLIKTRGQQVTLSCSPISGHRSVSWYQQTPGQGLQFLFEYFSETQRNKGNFPGRFSGRQFSNSRSEMNVSTLELGDSALYLCASSLDGDNYNEQFFGPGTRLTVL.

This sequence joins TRBV4-3 and TRBJ2-7; D uncertain. CDR3 length equals 13 residues. Germline V gives CDR1 LGHNA, CDR2 YSLEER. Deletions cut 0 bases from V and 3 bases from J, with 6 bases between. The CDR3: CASSQDQRYEQYF. DNA for the CDR3: TGCGCCAGCAGCCAAGATCAGCGCTACGAGCAGTACTTC.

V gene TRBV27 combines with J gene TRBJ2-2; D possibly corresponds to TRBD1 (5 bases). Between the trimmed V and J ends, which lost 5 bases and 0 bases, there was a span of 13 bases. Per germline, CDR1 MNHEY and CDR2 SMNVEV (reference sequence). The CDR3 covers 16 residues. CDR3: CASSTRLGPNTGELFF. CDR3 DNA sequence: TGTGCCAGCAGTACCCGTTTGGGGCCGAACACCGGGGAGCTGTTTTTT.

V usage is TRBV19 and J usage is TRBJ1-1; TRBD1 is a possible D gene (5 bases). Deletions cut 6 bases from V and 8 bases from J, with 16 bases between. The V gene's germline CDR1 is LNHDA and CDR2 SQIVND (reference sequence). The CDR3 spans 13 residues. CDR3 protein: CASSLLGTAEAFF. In DNA form, the CDR3 reads TGTGCCAGTAGCCTCCTCGGGACTGCGGAAGCTTTCTTT.